These T cell receptor beta chains were read from a single sample in a study of blood T cell repertoires in COVID-19. Profiling relied on immunoSEQ multiplex PCR, and the TCRdb table lists in-frame clones only, not all of them. The sample lists about 170,000 clones, approximately 88% seen once, with roughly 9.5% in the top ten. The source material was peripheral blood. The receptors were sampled from a woman of 80 years or more with active or convalescent COVID-19. Both conserved end residues are part of each CDR3. The order of the fields is J gene, V gene, CDR3 protein.

TRBJ1-3 | TRBV6-5 | CASNPSSGNTIYF
TRBJ2-7 | TRBV9 | CASSVGTSSTYEQYF
TRBJ1-2 | TRBV7-8 | CASSLVQGRGYTF
TRBJ1-5 | TRBV19 | CASSMGQYSNQPQHF
TRBJ1-2 | TRBV5-6 | CASSLGQGPTSF
TRBJ2-4 | TRBV19 | CASKGDRGAIAKNIQYF
TRBJ1-1 | TRBV19 | CASSTLGQSNTEAFF
TRBJ1-5 | TRBV7-8 | CASSLVAGQPQHF
TRBJ2-5 | TRBV7-2 | CASSYRGANQETQYF
TRBJ2-1 | TRBV19 | CASSPPGTAYNEQFF
TRBJ2-3 | TRBV9 | CASSVELAGPTDTQYF
TRBJ2-3 | TRBV19 | CASSIRAEWDTQYF
TRBJ1-2 | TRBV2 | CASIGQGNYGYTF
TRBJ2-1 | TRBV19 | CASSMGLAGRGYNEQFF
TRBJ2-5 | TRBV10-3 | CAISESGGQGETQYF
TRBJ2-3 | TRBV19 | CASSIDLGPGGTDTQYF
TRBJ2-5 | TRBV11-2 | CASSLSRDYPQTQYF
TRBJ2-1 | TRBV11-2 | CASSKDGNTYNEQFF
TRBJ1-1 | TRBV7-2 | CASSPMGTGANTEAFF
TRBJ1-5 | TRBV2 | CASSEGGFGNQPQHF
TRBJ1-4 | TRBV9 | CASTPGLQLTEKLFF
TRBJ1-5 | TRBV5-4 | CAYRDIGQPQHF
TRBJ2-5 | TRBV5-5 | CASSLGGQGVQETQYF
TRBJ1-1 | TRBV29-1 | CSVLRIYAEAFF
TRBJ2-5 | TRBV18 | CASSPWAGEETQYF
TRBJ2-3 | TRBV6-2/TRBV6-3 | CASSYAREDTDTQYF
TRBJ1-1 | TRBV27 | CASSLTREWTEAFF
TRBJ2-1 | TRBV12-3/TRBV12-4 | CASRTSHRDEQFF
TRBJ2-2 | TRBV7-8 | CASSRRGTGELFF
TRBJ1-2 | TRBV6-5 | CASRPGQARVPGYTF
TRBJ2-6 | TRBV19 | CASSIRSEWANVLTF
TRBJ1-2 | TRBV12-3/TRBV12-4 | CASSLAGQYGYTF
TRBJ1-5 | TRBV27 | CASSPDRDIIQPQHF
TRBJ1-5 | TRBV7-2 | CASSFRGGWNQPQHF
TRBJ1-5 | TRBV25-1 | CASSDSGSPNQPQHF
TRBJ1-4 | TRBV7-9 | CASTQWGGEEEKLFF
TRBJ2-7 | TRBV5-1 | CASSLAGSGEPYEQYF
TRBJ2-1 | TRBV19 | CASSIGLGTSNEQFF
TRBJ1-3 | TRBV7-3 | CASSSGSGNTIYF
TRBJ1-5 | TRBV19 | CASGTGNQPQHF
TRBJ1-1 | TRBV18 | CANRFGMNTEAFF
TRBJ2-2 | TRBV3-1/TRBV3-2 | CASSLQDRATGELFF
TRBJ1-3 | TRBV18 | CASSPNQGALGNTIYF
TRBJ1-1 | TRBV7-8 | CASSLTGAPREAFF
TRBJ2-1 | TRBV6-2/TRBV6-3 | CASTPGQTYNEQFF
TRBJ1-1 | TRBV6-6 | CASSYLYVEPEAFF
TRBJ1-6 | TRBV6-5 | CASSKTGPYSPLHF
TRBJ1-6 | TRBV4-3 | CASSQSTGSYNSPLHF
TRBJ1-5 | TRBV7-6 | CASARGSGQPQHF
TRBJ2-3 | TRBV5-4 | CASSLSLGQVTDTQYF
TRBJ1-5 | TRBV27 | CASSFPGQPQHF
TRBJ2-4 | TRBV7-2 | CASSLVWTSWDIQYF
TRBJ2-3 | TRBV24-1 | CATSDAMGRGTQYF
TRBJ2-3 | TRBV27 | CASVPRGASSTDTQYF
TRBJ1-1 | TRBV30 | CAWRVGRGTEAFF
TRBJ1-5 | TRBV12-3/TRBV12-4 | CASSRGGNQPQHF
TRBJ1-2 | TRBV19 | CASSIEQGKLGYTF
TRBJ1-3 | TRBV7-2 | CASSITGGTGNTIYF
TRBJ2-5 | TRBV7-9 | CASSLVASGGETQYF
TRBJ1-1 | TRBV29-1 | CSVANTEAFF